This paragraph reports one TCR beta chain. The antigen remains undetermined. Assay: immunoSEQ multiplex PCR; the TCRdb copy retains only in-frame clones and omits some. The data show about 140,000 clones, almost 95% seen once. This CDR3 region has 15 residues. Looked up from germline, CDR1 is SGHTA and CDR2 is FQGTGA. The V segment lost 5 bases and the J segment 0 bases; nucleotides outside the gene matches: 3. The data derive from a study of T cell responses to AZD1222 COVID-19 vaccine. Findings of the study overall: Baseline testing showed seropositivity in only six or seven AZD1222 recipients. A rise in Spike-specific TCR breadth and depth followed two AZD1222 doses.

The source was peripheral blood, collected 28 days after the second AZD1222 dose. The TCR sequence derives from an adult who received the AZD1222 COVID-19 vaccine. J is TRBJ2-1 and V is TRBV7-3; 8 bases fit TRBD1. CDR3 DNA: TGTGCCAGCAGCAACGGACAGGGCTCCTACAATGAGCAGTTCTTC. Amino acids: CASSNGQGSYNEQFF.